The 16 T cell receptor beta chains below all came from one sample that was sequenced in a study of blood T cell repertoires in COVID-19. The table came from immunoSEQ multiplex PCR; TCRdb's copy has only in-frame clones and leaves some out. The sample records approximately 200,000 clones, 70% to 90% being singletons. Sequenced: peripheral blood. The receptors shown here come from a man aged 25 to 40 with COVID-19, enrolled during active disease.

The chain has TRBV5-4 and TRBJ1-6, with D unclear. Germline loops: CDR1 SGHNT, CDR2 YYREEE (reference sequence). The V end was cut by 2 bases, the J end by 7 bases, with 10 bases between. There are 14 residues in the CDR3. In DNA form, the CDR3 reads TGTGCCAGCAGCTTATTTACGGGAAATTCACCCCTCCACTTT. As protein: CASSLFTGNSPLHF.

This rearrangement joins TRBV5-4 to TRBJ2-4; 9 bases map to TRBD1. This CDR3 has 15 amino acids. V shed 4 bases and J 4 bases; nucleotides not matched to a gene: 6. CDR1 and CDR2 from the germline V gene are SGHNT and YYREEE (reference sequence). CDR3 coding DNA: TGTGCCAGCAGCCCGGGTGGACAGGGGAAAAACATTCAGTACTTC. Protein: CASSPGGQGKNIQYF.

CDR3 sequence reads: CATSDPPGTGDFGANVLTF. The CDR3 DNA follows: TGTGCCACCAGTGATCCTCCAGGGACAGGGGATTTTGGGGCCAACGTCCTGACTTTC. The chain links TRBV24-1 to TRBJ2-6; 10 bases map to TRBD1. The germline V gene encodes CDR1 KGHDR and CDR2 SFDVKD. This CDR3 region has 19 residues. V lost 3 bases, J lost 3 bases, and 10 bases stayed unmatched.

This clone was detected a few times. This chain connects TRBV3-1 (or the pseudogene TRBV3-2) to TRBJ1-6; TRBD1 agrees at 9 bases. The V and J ends lost 4 bases and 0 bases, in that order; junction bases with no gene match: 7. The CDR3 has 18 residues. The germline V gene has CDR1 LGHDT and CDR2 YNNKEL (reference sequence). This CDR3 reads CASSPGTGKSSYNSPLHF. In DNA, the CDR3 is TGTGCCAGCAGCCCCGGGACAGGGAAAAGCTCCTATAATTCACCCCTCCACTTT.

The V call is TRBV5-1, the J call TRBJ1-4; no clear D. Per the germline V gene, CDR1 is SGHRS and CDR2 is YFSETQ. V dropped 2 bases and J dropped 0 bases, with 14 bases sitting between them. The CDR3 has 17 residues. The CDR3 loop is CASSFPTLEPTNEKLFF. As DNA, the CDR3 is TGCGCCAGCAGCTTCCCAACTTTGGAGCCAACTAATGAAAAACTGTTTTTT.

V is TRBV6-5 and J is TRBJ2-1, with TRBD2 matching over 8 bases. J gave up 6 bases and V 5 bases, and 6 bases lay outside the gene matches. The CDR3 has 14 amino acids. Looked up from germline, CDR1 is MNHEY and CDR2 is SVGAGI. The CDR3 loop reads CASSLGTRSNEQFF. The DNA for the CDR3 is TGTGCCAGCAGTCTCGGGACTAGAAGCAATGAGCAGTTCTTC.

This chain uses TRBV5-1 with TRBJ2-2, with TRBD2 as a possible D gene (5 bases). Germline loops: CDR1 SGHRS, CDR2 YFSETQ. The CDR3 loop spans 11 amino acids. Trimming took 5 bases from V and 7 from J, leaving 6 bases between them. CDR3 protein: CASRRGGELFF. The CDR3 bases are TGCGCCAGCAGACGGGGCGGGGAGCTGTTTTTT.

The chain recombines TRBV19 with TRBJ2-6; TRBD1 might be the D (6 bases). The CDR3 contains 17 residues. CDR1 and CDR2 from the germline V gene are LNHDA and SQIVND (reference sequence). V was pared by 4 bases and J by 1 base, with 14 bases between. This chain's CDR3 is CASSKVTGQSGANVLTF. For the CDR3, the DNA is TGTGCCAGTAGTAAAGTAACAGGGCAATCTGGGGCCAACGTCCTGACTTTC.

The rearrangement joins TRBV10-3 to TRBJ2-7; 7 nucleotides agree with TRBD2. V was clipped by 4 bases and J by 2 bases; unmatched bases: 5. This CDR3 has 14 residues. The germline gives CDR1 ENHRY, CDR2 SYGVKD. CDR3 sequence: CAISVLGGTYEQYF. CDR3 DNA sequence: TGTGCCATCAGTGTCCTCGGGGGGACCTACGAGCAGTACTTC.

J is TRBJ1-2 and V is TRBV27; unclear D gene. Germline V gene data show CDR1 as MNHEY and CDR2 as SMNVEV (reference sequence). This CDR3 comprises 14 residues. The V and J ends lost 5 bases and 3 bases respectively, with 13 bases between them. The CDR3 sequence: CASSPRQEYYGYTF. CDR3 nucleotide sequence: TGTGCCAGCAGTCCCCGTCAGGAATACTATGGCTACACCTTC.

This chain joins TRBV28 and TRBJ1-4, with D perhaps matching TRBD1 (5 bases). The CDR3 has 15 amino acids. Germline CDR1 is MDHEN and CDR2 is SYDVKM. The V and J ends lost 6 bases and 5 bases respectively, with 16 bases between them. The CDR3 nucleotides read TGTGCCAGCAGGTCGCCTGGGGCTGAGAATGAAAAACTGTTTTTT. It translates to CASRSPGAENEKLFF.

The V and J genes are TRBV6-5 and TRBJ1-1; D call uncertain. CDR3 size: 15 residues. V was trimmed by 3 bases and J by 0 bases, leaving 11 bases between them. Germline V CDR1 and CDR2: MNHEY, SVGAGI. CDR3 protein: CASSYREGLNTEAFF. The CDR3 coding sequence is TGTGCCAGCAGTTATCGCGAGGGATTGAACACTGAAGCTTTCTTT.

This chain uses TRBV4-3 with TRBJ1-3; D might be TRBD1 (5 bases). Trimming cost V 0 bases and J 5 bases, with 11 bases left between them. The CDR3 length is 15 residues. Per germline, CDR1 LGHNA and CDR2 YSLEER. The CDR3 region is CASSQDPGGRNTIYF. CDR3 bases: TGCGCCAGCAGCCAAGATCCGGGGGGTAGAAACACCATATATTTT.

The chain recombines TRBV5-6 with TRBJ1-1, with 7 bases fitting TRBD1. CDR1 is SGHDT, CDR2 YYEEEE, per germline. J gave up 1 base and V 0 bases, and 9 bases lay outside the gene matches. The CDR3 is 17 amino acids. The CDR3 is CASSLGQGVGANTEAFF. The CDR3 region has the DNA TGTGCCAGCAGCTTGGGGCAGGGGGTTGGCGCGAACACTGAAGCTTTCTTT.

The chain couples TRBV4-3 to TRBJ1-1; TRBD1 might be the D (5 bases). The germline V gene encodes CDR1 LGHNA and CDR2 YSLEER. This CDR3 has 14 amino acids. V was pared by 0 bases and J by 5 bases, with 10 bases between. The CDR3 DNA is TGCGCCAGCAGCCAAGATGTGGGGGGGACTGAAGCTTTCTTT. Encoded protein: CASSQDVGGTEAFF.

V gene TRBV6-4 combines with J gene TRBJ2-1, with 10 bases matching TRBD1. CDR1 and CDR2 (germline): MRHNA, SNTAGT. This CDR3 region has 15 residues. Unmatched junction bases numbered 9, after V lost 3 bases and J lost 10 bases. CDR3 residues: CASSEVDRGVQEQFF. In DNA form, the CDR3 reads TGTGCCAGCAGTGAAGTGGACAGGGGGGTTCAGGAGCAGTTCTTC.